Presented here are 25 T cell receptor beta chains from one specimen sequenced in a study of blood T cell repertoires in COVID-19. Libraries were prepared by immunoSEQ multiplex PCR; TCRdb keeps only in-frame clonotypes and omits some of them. Among 20,000 to 25,000 clones listed, 80% to 95% were seen once. Sequenced input: peripheral blood. The receptors here all came from a woman in her 70s with active COVID-19.

This sequence joins TRBV5-6 and TRBJ2-5, with D possibly TRBD2 on 6 matching bases. CDR3 size: 14 residues. Germline CDR1 reads SGHDT; CDR2 reads YYEEEE. Trimming stripped 2 bases from V and 2 bases from J, with 10 bases between. The CDR3 DNA sequence: TGTGCCAGCAGCTTTGGGGGGTCGCAAGAGACCCAGTACTTC. Translated, it gives CASSFGGSQETQYF.

The rearrangement uses TRBV10-3 and TRBJ2-7, with TRBD2 identical over 13 bases. Germline V gene lookup returns CDR1 ENHRY and CDR2 SYGVKD. J gave up 2 bases and V 3 bases, and 4 bases lay outside the gene matches. The CDR3 has 16 amino acids. CDR3 sequence reads: CAISEGTSGATYEQYF. The CDR3 DNA reads TGTGCCATCAGTGAAGGGACTAGCGGGGCTACCTACGAGCAGTACTTC.

The chain has TRBV12-3 or TRBV12-4 and TRBJ2-6; the D is unclear. CDR3 length equals 13 residues. V was trimmed by 6 bases and J by 0 bases, leaving 3 bases between them. CDR3 bases: TGTGCCAGCAGCCACTCTGGGGCCAACGTCCTGACTTTC. Translation: CASSHSGANVLTF.

The V and J genes are TRBV11-2 and TRBJ2-7; D gene unclear. The CDR3 spans 16 residues. The ends were cut back, 5 bases at V and 1 base at J, with 18 bases in the middle. Germline assignment: CDR1 SGHAT and CDR2 FQNNGV. The CDR3 spells CASSTTDLGWSYEQYF. The CDR3 bases are TGTGCCAGCAGCACAACCGACCTAGGCTGGTCCTACGAGCAGTACTTC. The variable domain in full, completed from reference TRBV11-2 and TRBJ2-7, reads EAGVAQSPRYKIIEKRQSVAFWCNPISGHATLYWYQQILGQGPKLLIQFQNNGVVDDSQLPKDRFSAERLKGVDSTLKIQPAKLEDSAVYLCASSTTDLGWSYEQYFGPGTRLTVT.

The V call is TRBV24-1, the J call TRBJ1-2; a weak D match, TRBD1 (5 bases). V lost 9 bases to trimming and J lost 4 bases, with 23 bases between them. The CDR3 spans 16 residues. In germline, CDR1 is KGHDR, CDR2 SFDVKD. Written as DNA, the CDR3 is TGTGCCACCGTAATTATCAGAACAGGTCCTGGCTATGGCTACACCTTC. This translates into CATVIIRTGPGYGYTF.

This clone has a single count. The V gene is TRBV7-9, the J gene TRBJ2-7; D possibly corresponds to TRBD1 (5 bases). Germline-derived CDR1 and CDR2 are SEHNR and FQNEAQ (reference sequence). The CDR3 length is 15 residues. Trimming pared 2 bases from V and 0 bases from J, leaving 11 bases between. The CDR3 DNA reads as TGTGCCAGCAGCTTAATGGGGCGAAGCTCCTACGAGCAGTACTTC. Residues: CASSLMGRSSYEQYF.

The rearrangement links TRBV10-3 to TRBJ2-7; D perhaps matches TRBD1 (5 bases). The V end lost 6 bases, the J end lost 5 bases, and 20 bases lay between the germline ends. CDR3 length: 15 residues. The germline V gene has CDR1 ENHRY and CDR2 SYGVKD. The CDR3, as DNA: TGTGCCATCAGGGACGGGCAGGGATTGAGAAACGAGCAGTACTTC. Translation gives CAIRDGQGLRNEQYF.

This chain uses TRBV6-6 with TRBJ2-7; 7 nucleotides align to TRBD2. The germline V gene has CDR1 MNHNY and CDR2 SVGAGI (reference sequence). V was pared by 7 bases and J by 6 bases, with 12 bases of the junction left unmatched. The CDR3 spans 14 residues. The chain's CDR3 is CASIRSRGVAEQYF. In DNA, the CDR3 is TGTGCCAGCATTAGGTCTCGGGGGGTTGCCGAGCAGTACTTC.

The CDR3 spells CASSVSNTEAFF. The CDR3 region has the DNA TGCGCCAGCAGCGTCAGTAACACTGAAGCTTTCTTT. The gene calls are TRBV5-1 and TRBJ1-1, with D hard to call. This CDR3 is built from 12 residues. Germline values: CDR1 SGHRS, CDR2 YFSETQ. V gave up 4 bases and J gave up 2 bases, with 6 bases separating them.

The rearrangement uses TRBV6-6 and TRBJ2-5, with D perhaps matching TRBD1 (6 bases). The CDR3 consists of 14 residues. V was trimmed by 6 bases and J by 2 bases, leaving 13 bases between them. The germline V gene has CDR1 MNHNY and CDR2 SVGAGI (reference sequence). The CDR3 protein is CASSPAGAQETQYF. In DNA, the CDR3 is TGTGCCAGCAGCCCGGCAGGGGCGCAAGAGACCCAGTACTTC.

The chain is built from TRBV28 and TRBJ2-3; D is undetermined. CDR3 size: 15 residues. Trimming left V 3 bases short and J 0 bases short, with 10 bases between. CDR1 and CDR2 from the germline V gene are MDHEN and SYDVKM. The CDR3 is CASSFDGSSTDTQYF. The CDR3 nucleotides are TGTGCCAGCAGTTTTGATGGCTCCAGCACAGATACGCAGTATTTT.

The chain employs TRBV19 and TRBJ1-2, with D possibly being TRBD1 (6 bases). The germline V and J ends were trimmed by 1 base and 5 bases, with 8 bases remaining between them. Germline CDR1 and CDR2: LNHDA and SQIVND (reference sequence). The CDR3 loop spans 13 amino acids. The CDR3 here is CASSIGQVYGYTF. CDR3 DNA sequence: TGTGCCAGTAGTATAGGACAGGTTTATGGCTACACCTTC.

This chain joins TRBV7-2 and TRBJ2-1; 7 positions match TRBD2. This CDR3 contains 16 residues. V was pared by 0 bases and J by 0 bases, with 2 bases of the junction left unmatched. From germline, CDR1 is SGHTA and CDR2 FQGNSA. The CDR3 nucleotides read TGTGCCAGCAGCTTAGCTACTAGCGTCTCCTACAATGAGCAGTTCTTC. It is translated as CASSLATSVSYNEQFF.

This sequence joins TRBV2 and TRBJ2-3, with 7 bases matching TRBD1. V dropped 5 bases and J dropped 5; count of bases not matched to a gene: 7. The CDR3 contains 14 residues. CDR1 and CDR2 from the germline V gene are SNHLY and FYNNEI. The CDR3 reads CASSKGGGIDTQYF. The DNA of the CDR3 is TGTGCCAGCAGTAAAGGGGGCGGAATAGATACGCAGTATTTT.

The CDR3 reads CASRPHIPGLAGITSTDTQYF. The CDR3 DNA follows: TGTGCCAGCAGACCTCATATACCGGGACTAGCGGGGATTACTAGCACAGATACGCAGTATTTT. This chain connects TRBV6-2 or TRBV6-3 to TRBJ2-3, with TRBD2 identical over 13 bases. The CDR3 is made up of 21 amino acids. The germline CDR1 and CDR2 sequences are MNHEY and SVGEGT. V lost 6 bases and J lost 0; bases outside the gene matches: 18.

The rearrangement links TRBV20-1 to TRBJ2-1; 11 nucleotides align to TRBD2. J gave up 3 bases and V 3 bases, and 4 bases lay outside the gene matches. The CDR3 is 15 residues long. Per germline, CDR1 DFQATT and CDR2 SNEGSKA (reference sequence). In DNA form, the CDR3 reads TGCAGTGCTAGTTCTAGCGGGAGGCTCTACAATGAGCAGTTCTTC. Amino acids: CSASSSGRLYNEQFF.

Here the CDR3 DNA reads TGTGCCAGTAACGAACTAGCGGGAGTTGGGGAGCTGTTTTTT. Translation: CASNELAGVGELFF. V is TRBV19 and J is TRBJ2-2; 11 bases are shared with TRBD2. V shed 7 bases, J shed 8 bases, and the junction held 6 bases outside the gene matches. CDR3 length: 14 residues. Looked up from germline, CDR1 is LNHDA and CDR2 is SQIVND (reference sequence).

This sequence joins TRBV3-1 (or the pseudogene TRBV3-2) and TRBJ1-1; 10 bases line up with TRBD1. The CDR3 covers 14 residues. The trim removed 4 bases at V and 5 bases at J, leaving 4 bases unmatched. Germline-derived CDR1 and CDR2 are LGHDT and YNNKEL (reference sequence). CDR3 nucleotide sequence: TGTGCCAGCAGCCGACAGGGGGCGACGACTGAAGCTTTCTTT. This sequence encodes CASSRQGATTEAFF.

The genes are TRBV7-8 and TRBJ2-7; tentatively, D is TRBD1 (6 bases). Deletions cut 5 bases from V and 7 bases from J, with 21 bases between. The CDR3 runs to 15 residues. Germline lookup yields CDR1 SGHVS and CDR2 FQNEAQ. Here the CDR3 reads CASSRDNPQIREQYF. The CDR3 DNA sequence: TGTGCCAGCAGCCGGGACAATCCCCAGATCAGAGAGCAGTACTTC.

This rearrangement joins TRBV21-1 to TRBJ2-1; the table gives TRBD2 as D, unverified against the DNA. TRBV21-1 is noted as a pseudogene. This CDR3 comprises 17 residues. The CDR3 sequence: CASSKMCEREGVSEQFF. The DNA for the CDR3 is TGTGCCAGCAGCAAAATGTGCGAGCGGGAGGGGGTTTCTGAGCAGTTCTTC.

In this sample, this clone turned up once. The chain recombines TRBV5-4 with TRBJ1-4; possibly TRBD1 for D (5 bases). Germline assignment: CDR1 SGHNT and CDR2 YYREEE (reference sequence). This CDR3 has 17 residues. The V end was cut by 5 bases, the J end by 2 bases, with 19 bases between. As DNA, the CDR3 is TGTGCCAGCAGTCCTGGGATGGGGGGTGTCACTAATGAAAAACTGTTTTTT. This gives the protein CASSPGMGGVTNEKLFF.

The count of this clone is one. V and J are TRBV5-1 and TRBJ2-2, with TRBD1 matching 8 bases. Germline values: CDR1 SGHRS, CDR2 YFSETQ. V shed 1 base and J 7 bases; nucleotides not matched to a gene: 3. The CDR3 has 14 amino acids. The CDR3 spells CASSLWDRFGELFF. As DNA, the CDR3 is TGCGCCAGCAGCTTGTGGGACAGGTTCGGGGAGCTGTTTTTT.

In DNA, the CDR3 is TGTGCCAGCAGCCCGACAGGGTCCGACAATGAGCAGTTCTTC. Its protein product is CASSPTGSDNEQFF. This rearrangement joins TRBV11-2 to TRBJ2-1; 7 bases align to TRBD1. V lost 5 bases, J lost 5 bases, and 6 bases stayed unmatched. CDR1 is SGHAT and CDR2 is FQNNGV in the germline V gene. The CDR3 covers 14 residues.

This clone has more than one count but fewer than ten. V gene TRBV5-5 combines with J gene TRBJ2-7; 12 positions match TRBD2. Per the germline V gene, CDR1 is SGHKS and CDR2 is YYEKEE (reference sequence). This CDR3 region has 17 residues. The junction had 8 bases not matched to a gene; V was cut back by 4 bases and J by 0 bases. CDR3 DNA: TGTGCCAGCAGCCCGGGACTAGCGGGTCCCGTCTCCTACGAGCAGTACTTC. Translation gives CASSPGLAGPVSYEQYF.

The rearrangement links TRBV19 to TRBJ1-6; no clear D gene. Trimming shortened V by 6 bases and J by 3 bases, and 12 bases separated the two germline ends. Germline CDR1 reads LNHDA; CDR2 reads SQIVND (reference sequence). This CDR3 has 15 amino acids. DNA of the CDR3: TGTGCCAGTAGGCCCGCGCGGGGCTATAATTCACCCCTCCACTTT. It encodes CASRPARGYNSPLHF.